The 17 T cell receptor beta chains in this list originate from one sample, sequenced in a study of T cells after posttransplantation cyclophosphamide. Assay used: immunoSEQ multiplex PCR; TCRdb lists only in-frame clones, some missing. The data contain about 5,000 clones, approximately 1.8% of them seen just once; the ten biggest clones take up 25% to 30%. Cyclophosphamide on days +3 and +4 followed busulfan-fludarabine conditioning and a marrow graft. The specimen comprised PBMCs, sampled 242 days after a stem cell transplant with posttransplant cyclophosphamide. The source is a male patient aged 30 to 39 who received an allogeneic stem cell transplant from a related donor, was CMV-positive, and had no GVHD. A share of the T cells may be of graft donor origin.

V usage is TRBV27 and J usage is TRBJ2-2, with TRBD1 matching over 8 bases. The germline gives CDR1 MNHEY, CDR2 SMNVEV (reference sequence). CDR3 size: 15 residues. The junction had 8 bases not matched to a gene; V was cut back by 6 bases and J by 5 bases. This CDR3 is CASRINQGATGELFF. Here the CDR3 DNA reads TGTGCCAGCAGAATCAACCAGGGGGCGACCGGGGAGCTGTTTTTT.

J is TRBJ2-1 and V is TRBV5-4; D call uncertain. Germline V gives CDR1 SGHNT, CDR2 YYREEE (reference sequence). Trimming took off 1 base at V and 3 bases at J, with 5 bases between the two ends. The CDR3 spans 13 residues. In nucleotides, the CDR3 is TGTGCCAGCAGCTTGACTTACTACAATGAGCAGTTCTTC. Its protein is CASSLTYYNEQFF.

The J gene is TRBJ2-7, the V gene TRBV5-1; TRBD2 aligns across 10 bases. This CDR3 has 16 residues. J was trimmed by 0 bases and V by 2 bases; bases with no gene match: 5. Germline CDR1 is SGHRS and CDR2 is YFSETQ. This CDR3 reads CASSFGRTSGSYEQYF. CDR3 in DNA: TGCGCCAGCAGCTTCGGAAGGACTAGCGGCTCCTACGAGCAGTACTTC.

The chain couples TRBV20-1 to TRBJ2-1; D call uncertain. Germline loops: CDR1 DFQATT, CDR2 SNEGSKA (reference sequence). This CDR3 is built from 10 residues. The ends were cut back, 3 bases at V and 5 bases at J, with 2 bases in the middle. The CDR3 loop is CSASDNEQFF. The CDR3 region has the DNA TGCAGTGCTAGCGACAATGAGCAGTTCTTC.

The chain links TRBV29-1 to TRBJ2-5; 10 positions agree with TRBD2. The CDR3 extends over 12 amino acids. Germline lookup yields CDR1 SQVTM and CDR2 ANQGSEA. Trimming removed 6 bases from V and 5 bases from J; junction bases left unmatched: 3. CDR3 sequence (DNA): TGCAGCGTAGGGACTAGCGCCGAGACCCAGTACTTC. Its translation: CSVGTSAETQYF.

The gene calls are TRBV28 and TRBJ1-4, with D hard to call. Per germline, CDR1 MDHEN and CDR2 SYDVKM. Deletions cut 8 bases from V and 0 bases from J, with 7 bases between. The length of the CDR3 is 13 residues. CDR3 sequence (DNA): TGTGCCAGCGTCGGGACAACTAATGAAAAACTGTTTTTT. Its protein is CASVGTTNEKLFF.

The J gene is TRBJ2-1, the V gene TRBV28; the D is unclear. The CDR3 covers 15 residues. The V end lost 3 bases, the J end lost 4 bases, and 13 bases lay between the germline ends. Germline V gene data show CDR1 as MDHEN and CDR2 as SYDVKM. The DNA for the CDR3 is TGTGCCAGCAGTTTCTCCAGGCCTAAATACAATGAGCAGTTCTTC. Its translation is CASSFSRPKYNEQFF.

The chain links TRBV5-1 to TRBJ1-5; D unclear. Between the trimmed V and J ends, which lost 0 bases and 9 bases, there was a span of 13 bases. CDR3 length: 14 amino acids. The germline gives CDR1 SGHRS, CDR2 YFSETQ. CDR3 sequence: CASSLGDSGGPQHF. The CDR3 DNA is TGCGCCAGCAGCTTGGGGGATTCCGGAGGGCCCCAGCATTTT. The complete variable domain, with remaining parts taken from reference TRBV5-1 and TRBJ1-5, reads KAGVTQTPRYLIKTRGQQVTLSCSPISGHRSVSWYQQTPGQGLQFLFEYFSETQRNKGNFPGRFSGRQFSNSRSEMNVSTLELGDSALYLCASSLGDSGGPQHFGDGTRLSIL.

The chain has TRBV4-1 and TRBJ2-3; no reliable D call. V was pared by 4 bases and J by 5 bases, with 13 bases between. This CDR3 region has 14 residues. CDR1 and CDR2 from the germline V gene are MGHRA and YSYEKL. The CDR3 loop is CASSPLEALDTQYF. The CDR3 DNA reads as TGCGCCAGCAGCCCGCTAGAGGCCTTAGATACGCAGTATTTT.

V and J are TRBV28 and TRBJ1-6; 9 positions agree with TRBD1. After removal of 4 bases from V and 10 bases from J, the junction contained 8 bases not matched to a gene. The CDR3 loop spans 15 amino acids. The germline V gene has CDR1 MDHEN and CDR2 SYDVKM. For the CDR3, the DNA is TGTGCCAGCAGTTCCCAGACAGGGGGGAACTCACCCCTCCACTTT. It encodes CASSSQTGGNSPLHF.

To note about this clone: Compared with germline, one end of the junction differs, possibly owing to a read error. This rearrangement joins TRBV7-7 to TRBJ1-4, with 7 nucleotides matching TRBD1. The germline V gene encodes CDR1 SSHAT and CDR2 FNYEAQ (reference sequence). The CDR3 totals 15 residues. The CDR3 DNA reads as TGTGCTAGCAGCTTAGGCACAGGGGTCGGTGAAAAACTGTTTTTT. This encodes CASSLGTGVGEKLFF.

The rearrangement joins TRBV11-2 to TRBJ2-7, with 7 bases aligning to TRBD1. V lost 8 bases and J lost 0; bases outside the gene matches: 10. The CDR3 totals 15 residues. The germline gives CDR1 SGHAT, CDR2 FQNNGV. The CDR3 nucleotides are TGTGCCAGCCGGGTCCCCGGGACAGTCTCCTACGAGCAGTACTTC. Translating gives CASRVPGTVSYEQYF.

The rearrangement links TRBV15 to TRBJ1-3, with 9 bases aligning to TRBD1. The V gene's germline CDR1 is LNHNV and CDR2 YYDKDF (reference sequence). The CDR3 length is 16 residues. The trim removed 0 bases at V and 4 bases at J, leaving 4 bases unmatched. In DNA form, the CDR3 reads TGTGCCACCAGCAGAGAATATGGGACAGGGGGAAACACCATATATTTT. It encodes CATSREYGTGGNTIYF.

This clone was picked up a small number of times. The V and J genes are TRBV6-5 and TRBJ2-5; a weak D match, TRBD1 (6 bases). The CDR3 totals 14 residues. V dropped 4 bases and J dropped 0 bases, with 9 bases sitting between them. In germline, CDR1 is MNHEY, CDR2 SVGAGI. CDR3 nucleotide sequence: TGTGCCAGCAGTTCCGACAGGTACCAAGAGACCCAGTACTTC. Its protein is CASSSDRYQETQYF.

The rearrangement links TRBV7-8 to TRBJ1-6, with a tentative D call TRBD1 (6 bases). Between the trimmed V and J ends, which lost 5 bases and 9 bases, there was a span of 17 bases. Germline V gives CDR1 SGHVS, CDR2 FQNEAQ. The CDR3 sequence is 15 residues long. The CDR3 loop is CASSLTSGRGSPLHF. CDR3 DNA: TGTGCCAGCAGCCTCACATCTGGCAGGGGTTCACCCCTCCACTTT. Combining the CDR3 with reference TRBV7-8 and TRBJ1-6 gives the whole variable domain GAGVSQSPRYKVAKRGQDVALRCDPISGHVSLFWYQQALGQGPEFLTYFQNEAQLDKSGLPSDRFFAERPEGSVSTLKIQRTQQEDSAVYLCASSLTSGRGSPLHFGNGTRLTVT.

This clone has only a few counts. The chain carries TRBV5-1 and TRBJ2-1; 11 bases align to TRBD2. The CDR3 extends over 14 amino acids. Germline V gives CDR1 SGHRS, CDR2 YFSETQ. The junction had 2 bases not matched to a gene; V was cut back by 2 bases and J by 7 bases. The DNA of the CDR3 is TGCGCCAGCAGCTTTAGCGGGGGGGTGAATGAGCAGTTCTTC. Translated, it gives CASSFSGGVNEQFF.

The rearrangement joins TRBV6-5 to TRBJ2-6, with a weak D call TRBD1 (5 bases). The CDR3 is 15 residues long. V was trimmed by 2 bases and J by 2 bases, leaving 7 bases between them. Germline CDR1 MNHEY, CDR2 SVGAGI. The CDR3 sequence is CASSYGAAGANVLTF. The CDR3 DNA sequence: TGTGCCAGCAGTTACGGGGCCGCTGGGGCCAACGTCCTGACTTTC.